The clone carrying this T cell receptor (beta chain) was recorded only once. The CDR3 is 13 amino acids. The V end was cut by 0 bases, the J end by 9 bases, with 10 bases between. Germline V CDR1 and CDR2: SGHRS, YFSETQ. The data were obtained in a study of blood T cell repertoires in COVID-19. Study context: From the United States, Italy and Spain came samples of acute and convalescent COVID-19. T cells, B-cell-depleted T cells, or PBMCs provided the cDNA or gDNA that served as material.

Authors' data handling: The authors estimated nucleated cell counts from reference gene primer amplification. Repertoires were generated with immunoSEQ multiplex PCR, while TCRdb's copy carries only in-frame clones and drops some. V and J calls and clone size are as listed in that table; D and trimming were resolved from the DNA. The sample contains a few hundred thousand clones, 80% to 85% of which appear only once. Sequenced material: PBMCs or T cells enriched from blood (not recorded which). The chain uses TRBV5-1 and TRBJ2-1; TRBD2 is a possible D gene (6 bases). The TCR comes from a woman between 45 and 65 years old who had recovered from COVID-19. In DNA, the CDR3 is TGCGCCAGCAGCTTGGTATGGGAGGCTGAGCAGTTCTTC. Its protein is CASSLVWEAEQFF.